These T cell receptor beta chains were read from a single sample in a study of post-analysis software for immune sequencing data. In TCRdb, the PCR reads were re-called with MiXCR into one record per CDR3 protein. The sample has hundreds of thousands of distinct CDR3 sequences, 25% to 30% seen once. The sequenced sample consisted of blood. The receptors here all came from a girl under 18 with multiple sclerosis. CDR3s include the opening cysteine and the closing phenylalanine or tryptophan. Fields, in order: CDR3 DNA, CDR3 protein, J gene, clone size, V gene, D gene. A D gene is named only where the DNA matches it firmly. Only part of the rows carry a size: once, few, many, or a class if the clone is expanded.

CDR3 DNA: TGCAGTGCTAGAGATCTGGGTAGCGGAGGCCACGAGCAGTACTTC
CDR3 protein: CSARDLGSGGHEQYF
J gene: TRBJ2-7
clone size: .
V gene: TRBV20-1
D gene: .

CDR3 DNA: TGTGCCAGCCCACCAGTTGGCAGGAGGAGTGAGCAGTACTTC
CDR3 protein: CASPPVGRRSEQYF
J gene: TRBJ2-7
clone size: .
V gene: TRBV18
D gene: .

CDR3 DNA: TGTGCCAGCAGTGGAGAGGGCTCCTATAATTCACCCCTCCACTTT
CDR3 protein: CASSGEGSYNSPLHF
J gene: TRBJ1-6
clone size: few
V gene: TRBV12-3/TRBV12-4
D gene: .

CDR3 DNA: TGCAGTGCTAGCTCGGACAGGGGGCCCTACGAGCAGTACTTC
CDR3 protein: CSASSDRGPYEQYF
J gene: TRBJ2-7
clone size: .
V gene: TRBV20-1
D gene: TRBD1

CDR3 DNA: TGCGCCAGCAGCTTGACAAATCGAGAGACCCAGTACTTC
CDR3 protein: CASSLTNRETQYF
J gene: TRBJ2-5
clone size: few
V gene: TRBV5-1
D gene: .

CDR3 DNA: TGTGCCAGCACCTTAAGAGGGACAGGGGGCTATGGCTACACCTTC
CDR3 protein: CASTLRGTGGYGYTF
J gene: TRBJ1-2
clone size: few
V gene: TRBV28
D gene: TRBD1

CDR3 DNA: TGTGCCAGCAGTTCCCCGAGTGGCTTCCCTTCCCGGGGAACCAAAAACATTCAGTACTTC
CDR3 protein: CASSSPSGFPSRGTKNIQYF
J gene: TRBJ2-4
clone size: few
V gene: TRBV6-5
D gene: .

CDR3 DNA: TGCGCCAGCAGCTTAAGGCACAGGGGCCAAGAGACCCAGTACTTC
CDR3 protein: CASSLRHRGQETQYF
J gene: TRBJ2-5
clone size: .
V gene: TRBV5-1
D gene: TRBD1

CDR3 DNA: TGCGCCAGCAGCCCCTATAGCGGGGGGCAGTTTGACATTCAGTACTTC
CDR3 protein: CASSPYSGGQFDIQYF
J gene: TRBJ2-4
clone size: few
V gene: TRBV5-1
D gene: TRBD2

CDR3 DNA: TGTGCCAGCAGCCTCGGGACTAGCGGAAAAACGGGGACAGATACGCAGTATTTT
CDR3 protein: CASSLGTSGKTGTDTQYF
J gene: TRBJ2-3
clone size: .
V gene: TRBV9
D gene: TRBD2